Shown below are 24 T cell receptor beta chains from a single sample sequenced in a study of cytomegalovirus exposure and HLA in healthy donors. A multiplex PCR was run with 60 Vbeta primers and 13 Jbeta primers. TCRdb's table, derived via immunoSEQ multiplex PCR, lists solely in-frame clones and lacks some. The sample holds about 110,000 clones, approximately 79% seen once. The sequencing input was PBMCs. The origin of the receptors is a woman aged 35 to 49 in good health and CMV-seronegative.

CDR3 amino acids: CASSTTGGVGYTF. Here the CDR3 DNA reads TGTGCCAGTAGTACAACAGGGGGAGTCGGCTACACCTTC. This rearrangement joins TRBV19 to TRBJ1-2, with 8 bases aligning to TRBD1. The CDR3 is 13 residues long. The ends lost 4 bases at V and 8 bases at J; junction bases unmatched: 6. Germline lookup yields CDR1 LNHDA and CDR2 SQIVND (reference sequence).

The chain uses TRBV7-2 and TRBJ2-7, with a weak D call TRBD1 (6 bases). CDR3 size: 15 residues. CDR1 and CDR2 from the germline V gene are SGHTA and FQGNSA. Trimming cost V 4 bases and J 8 bases, with 21 bases left between them. CDR3 DNA: TGTGCCAGCAGCTCTAGGGCCTTACAGGGCGGGCAGCAGTACTTC. This translates into CASSSRALQGGQQYF. The full variable domain, with the rest looked up from reference TRBV7-2 and TRBJ2-7, is GAGVSQSPSNKVTEKGKDVELRCDPISGHTALYWYRQSLGQGLEFLIYFQGNSAPDKSGLPSDRFSAERTGGSVSTLTIQRTQQEDSAVYLCASSSRALQGGQQYFGPGTRLTVT.

The chain joins TRBV5-1 to TRBJ2-3; no clear D gene. This CDR3 is built from 14 residues. V gave up 0 bases and J gave up 6 bases, with 11 bases separating them. In germline, CDR1 is SGHRS, CDR2 YFSETQ. The chain's CDR3 is CASSLAPWQDTQYF. The CDR3 nucleotides are TGCGCCAGCAGCTTGGCTCCTTGGCAGGATACGCAGTATTTT.

V usage is TRBV5-6 and J usage is TRBJ1-3; 10 nucleotides agree with TRBD1. Trimming at V came to 4 bases and at J to 4 bases, leaving 5 bases not matched to a gene. The germline gives CDR1 SGHDT, CDR2 YYEEEE. This CDR3 is 15 amino acids long. The CDR3 loop reads CASSIRDRGGNTIYF. The CDR3 DNA is TGTGCCAGCAGCATCCGGGACAGGGGCGGAAACACCATATATTTT.

This clone was detected only once. The gene calls are TRBV20-1 and TRBJ2-5, with unresolved D. The CDR3 sequence is 11 residues long. The V and J ends lost 3 bases and 3 bases respectively, with 5 bases between them. Germline-derived CDR1 and CDR2 are DFQATT and SNEGSKA (reference sequence). The CDR3 loop reads CSASSEETQYF. CDR3 DNA: TGCAGTGCTAGTTCAGAAGAGACCCAGTACTTC.

This rearrangement joins TRBV27 to TRBJ2-1, with 7 bases aligning to TRBD1. V dropped 6 bases and J dropped 0; count of bases not matched to a gene: 20. Germline lookup yields CDR1 MNHEY and CDR2 SMNVEV (reference sequence). This CDR3 comprises 20 residues. The CDR3 here is CASSPRQGTAVRSSYNEQFF. CDR3 nucleotides: TGTGCCAGCAGCCCCCGACAGGGAACCGCCGTAAGGAGCTCCTACAATGAGCAGTTCTTC.

The chain is built from TRBV6-5 and TRBJ2-1; 7 bases are a match to TRBD2. The length of the CDR3 is 15 residues. Per germline, CDR1 MNHEY and CDR2 SVGAGI. V lost 0 bases and J lost 8; bases outside the gene matches: 7. For the CDR3, the DNA is TGTGCCAGCAGTTACTCAGCGGGACCTTCGGATGAGCAGTTCTTC. This translates into CASSYSAGPSDEQFF.

This chain links TRBV18 with TRBJ1-3, with D uncertain. With 0 bases removed from V and 0 bases from J, the gap between germline ends came to 9 bases. This CDR3 has 16 amino acids. Looked up from germline, CDR1 is KGHSH and CDR2 is LQKENI. Written as DNA, the CDR3 is TGTGCCAGCTCACCACCTACTGTGTCCTCTGGAAACACCATATATTTT. This encodes CASSPPTVSSGNTIYF.

In DNA, the CDR3 is TGTGCCTGGACCGCCGGGACTAGCGCCACAGATACGCAGTATTTT. Translating gives CAWTAGTSATDTQYF. The chain links TRBV30 to TRBJ2-3; 10 bases agree with TRBD2. The CDR3 is made up of 15 amino acids. Germline trimming cut 4 bases from V and 2 bases from J; bases unmatched to any gene: 6. Per the germline V gene, CDR1 is GTSNPN and CDR2 is SVGIG (reference sequence).

This chain links TRBV29-1 with TRBJ2-1, with 7 bases matching TRBD1. CDR1 and CDR2 (germline): SQVTM, ANQGSEA. The CDR3 is 12 residues long. The ends lost 4 bases at V and 3 bases at J; junction bases unmatched: 0. The CDR3 here is CSVAGGYNEQFF. The CDR3 region has the DNA TGCAGCGTTGCAGGGGGCTACAATGAGCAGTTCTTC.

The CDR3 is CASSSTVGGLDTEAFF. CDR3 DNA: TGTGCCAGCAGTTCCACGGTGGGGGGGCTGGACACTGAAGCTTTCTTT. The genes are TRBV6-5 and TRBJ1-1; D may be TRBD1 (6 bases). Germline CDR1 MNHEY, CDR2 SVGAGI. This CDR3 contains 16 residues. The V and J ends lost 4 bases and 3 bases respectively, with 18 bases between them.

This chain links TRBV9 with TRBJ2-7, with D possibly being TRBD1 (6 bases). Germline V CDR1 and CDR2: SGDLS, YYNGEE. Trimming took 0 bases from V and 5 from J, leaving 18 bases between them. This CDR3 spans 16 amino acids. In DNA form, the CDR3 reads TGTGCCAGCAGCGTAGAGGGGGAAGGGGGAGTAGACGAGCAGTACTTC. Translating gives CASSVEGEGGVDEQYF.

V gene TRBV9 combines with J gene TRBJ1-6; a possible D gene is TRBD1 (5 bases). Germline CDR1 and CDR2: SGDLS and YYNGEE. Deletions cut 1 base from V and 4 bases from J, with 12 bases between. CDR3 length: 16 residues. The CDR3 sequence is CASSVSLDKYNSPLHF. CDR3 nucleotide sequence: TGTGCCAGCAGCGTAAGTCTGGACAAGTATAATTCACCCCTCCACTTT.

The CDR3 sequence is CASSPRLAGVYAYTGELFF. CDR3 nucleotides: TGTGCCAGCAGCCCGCGGCTAGCGGGAGTTTACGCGTACACCGGGGAGCTGTTTTTT. The V and J genes are TRBV5-6 and TRBJ2-2; 10 bases are a match to TRBD2. This CDR3 region has 19 residues. The junction had 15 bases not matched to a gene; V was cut back by 4 bases and J by 3 bases. Looked up from germline, CDR1 is SGHDT and CDR2 is YYEEEE.

This chain uses TRBV5-6 with TRBJ2-1; the D gene is possibly TRBD2 (5 bases). CDR3 size: 12 residues. Trimming stripped 6 bases from V and 9 bases from J, with 13 bases between. In germline, CDR1 is SGHDT, CDR2 YYEEEE. The CDR3 loop is CASTTMAGEQFF. The DNA of the CDR3 is TGTGCCAGCACCACGATGGCGGGTGAGCAGTTCTTC.

The V call is TRBV6-5, the J call TRBJ1-1; possible D gene TRBD1, 5 bases. CDR1 and CDR2 from the germline V gene are MNHEY and SVGAGI. The CDR3 consists of 13 residues. Trimming stripped 2 bases from V and 9 bases from J, with 13 bases between. CDR3 residues: CASSYRGRGQAFF. In DNA, the CDR3 is TGTGCCAGCAGTTACAGGGGTAGGGGCCAAGCTTTCTTT.

The chain links TRBV15 to TRBJ1-5; 7 positions agree with TRBD1. This CDR3 spans 19 amino acids. With V trimmed by 4 bases and J by 5 bases, 20 bases remained unmatched. Germline V gene sequence: CDR1 LNHNV, CDR2 YYDKDF (reference sequence). The CDR3 loop is CATSTRTGGRSRGHQPQHF. CDR3 DNA: TGTGCCACCAGCACCCGGACAGGAGGCCGTTCGAGAGGTCATCAGCCCCAGCATTTT.

The chain has TRBV4-1 and TRBJ2-5; TRBD1 matches at 11 bases. This CDR3 has 15 residues. Trimming took 1 base from V and 3 from J; bases not matched to a gene: 1. From germline, CDR1 is MGHRA and CDR2 YSYEKL. CDR3 amino acids: CASSQGDRGKETQYF. Written as DNA, the CDR3 is TGCGCCAGCAGCCAAGGGGACAGGGGGAAAGAGACCCAGTACTTC.

The chain recombines TRBV5-4 with TRBJ1-4; possibly TRBD1 for D (5 bases). The length of the CDR3 is 17 residues. The germline gives CDR1 SGHNT, CDR2 YYREEE (reference sequence). The V end lost 0 bases, the J end lost 0 bases, and 12 bases lay between the germline ends. The CDR3 coding sequence is TGTGCCAGCAGCTTGGGAGGGACTTCTGCAACTAATGAAAAACTGTTTTTT. The encoded protein is CASSLGGTSATNEKLFF.

The chain carries TRBV21-1 and TRBJ2-7; the tabulated D call, TRBD1, remains unverified against the DNA. TRBV21-1 is deemed a pseudogene. The CDR3 consists of 17 residues. The CDR3 coding sequence is TGTGCCAGCAGCAAAATACCACAGGGTCGCCCCTCCTACGAGCAGTACTTC. Amino acids: CASSKIPQGRPSYEQYF.

The rearrangement uses TRBV9 and TRBJ1-3; no clear D. V lost 0 bases, J lost 0 bases, and 7 bases lay in between. Per germline, CDR1 SGDLS and CDR2 YYNGEE. The CDR3 covers 15 residues. CDR3 nucleotide sequence: TGTGCCAGCAGCGTAGTGCCCTACTCTGGAAACACCATATATTTT. This codes for CASSVVPYSGNTIYF.

This clone was observed a few times. The V and J genes are TRBV30 and TRBJ2-2, with a tentative D call TRBD2 (7 bases). This CDR3 is built from 16 residues. Germline V gene data show CDR1 as GTSNPN and CDR2 as SVGIG (reference sequence). V lost 2 bases to trimming and J lost 3 bases, with 16 bases between them. The chain's CDR3 is CAWSRGGAEDTGELFF. Here the CDR3 DNA reads TGTGCCTGGAGTAGGGGGGGCGCCGAGGACACCGGGGAGCTGTTTTTT.

The chain uses TRBV19 and TRBJ1-4; 8 bases align to TRBD1. CDR1 is LNHDA and CDR2 is SQIVND in the germline V gene (reference sequence). The V segment lost 5 bases and the J segment 4 bases; nucleotides outside the gene matches: 6. The CDR3 loop spans 15 amino acids. DNA for the CDR3: TGTGCCAGTAGTTCTCAGGGGGCTAGTAATGAAAAACTGTTTTTT. Its translation: CASSSQGASNEKLFF.

In its sample, this clone was seen a few times. The chain links TRBV27 to TRBJ2-1; D might be TRBD2 (6 bases). The V gene's germline CDR1 is MNHEY and CDR2 SMNVEV (reference sequence). Trimming cost V 5 bases and J 15 bases, with 14 bases left between them. This CDR3 spans 11 amino acids. CDR3 DNA: TGTGCCAGCAGTACCCGGGACTTGGCGTTCTTC. Its protein is CASSTRDLAFF.